This T cell receptor beta chain was retrieved from a study of PD-L1 blockade in urothelial cancer. In the study overall: Researchers looked at the blood 3 weeks (second dose) and 6 weeks after treatment began. Reported median T cell count for blood samples was roughly 150,000. Overall study findings and caveats: When measured at 3 weeks, tumor-associated blood clones expanded more in durable-benefit patients. Sub-median blood TCR clonality before treatment predicted longer survival.

This table comes from immunoSEQ multiplex PCR, and its TCRdb copy is limited to in-frame clones, with some not included. The data contain under 95,000 clones, over 65% of them singletons. As regards this clone: Its antigen is not identified.

Time point noted: pretreatment peripheral blood. Trimming took off 0 bases at V and 5 bases at J, with 7 bases between the two ends. Germline V gene sequence: CDR1 LGHNA, CDR2 YNFKEQ. There are 13 residues in the CDR3. This clonotype originated in a man between 60 and 70 years old with urothelial cancer. The sample was PBMCs, taken around atezolizumab (anti-PD-L1) treatment. The chain couples TRBV4-2 to TRBJ1-2; D is perhaps TRBD1 (5 bases). For the CDR3, the DNA is TGTGCCAGCAGCCAAGACAGGGATTATGGCTACACCTTC. Translation: CASSQDRDYGYTF.